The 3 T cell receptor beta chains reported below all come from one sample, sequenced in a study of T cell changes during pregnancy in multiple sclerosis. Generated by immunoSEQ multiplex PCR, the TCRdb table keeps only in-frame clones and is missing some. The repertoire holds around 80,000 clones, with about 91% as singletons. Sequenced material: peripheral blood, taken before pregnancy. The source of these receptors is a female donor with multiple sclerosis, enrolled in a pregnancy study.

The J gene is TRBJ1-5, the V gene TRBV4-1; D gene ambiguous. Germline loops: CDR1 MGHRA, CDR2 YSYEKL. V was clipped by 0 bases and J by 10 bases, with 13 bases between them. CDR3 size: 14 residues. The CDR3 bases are TGCGCCAGCAGCCAAGAGAGAAGTTTCTCCCCCCAGCATTTT. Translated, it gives CASSQERSFSPQHF.

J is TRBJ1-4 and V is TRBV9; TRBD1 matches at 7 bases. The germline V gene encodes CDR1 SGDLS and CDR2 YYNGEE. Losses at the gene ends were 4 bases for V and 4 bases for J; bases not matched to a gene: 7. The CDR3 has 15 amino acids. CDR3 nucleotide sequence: TGTGCCAGCAGCAGACAGGGACCGGGTAATGAAAAACTGTTTTTT. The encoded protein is CASSRQGPGNEKLFF.

The CDR3 here is CASSLALGVSSYNEQFF. The CDR3 bases are TGTGCCAGCAGCTTAGCGCTCGGGGTAAGCTCCTACAATGAGCAGTTCTTC. V is TRBV7-9 and J is TRBJ2-1; D possibly corresponds to TRBD2 (5 bases). CDR1 is SEHNR and CDR2 is FQNEAQ in the germline V gene (reference sequence). This CDR3 region has 17 residues. The V end lost 0 bases, the J end lost 0 bases, and 12 bases lay between the germline ends.